This T cell receptor (beta chain) came from a study of shared clonotypes between healthy human individuals. Whole-study findings and limits: The study found lower generation probabilities in non-shared clonotypes than in those shared by all four donors.

Each of the donors was a healthy adult who was HIV-negative and had not had a recent acute infection or vaccination. About this clone: Its antigen is not identified.

The CDR3 extends over 15 amino acids. The V and J ends lost 0 bases and 6 bases, in that order; junction bases with no gene match: 8. CDR1 and CDR2 from the germline V gene are SGHRS and YFSETQ. The table came from immunoSEQ multiplex PCR; TCRdb's copy has only in-frame clones and leaves some out. This sample has over 850,000 clones, with approximately 80% found just once. The TCR comes from a man between 18 and 35 years old in good health. Some clones in this sample may be carry-over from other donors' samples. Sequenced input: memory CD4+ T cells from PBMCs. Subset of the sample: CD45RA-negative fraction. The chain is built from TRBV5-1 and TRBJ2-7; TRBD2 matches at 8 bases. CDR3 sequence: CASSLAGGGGSEQYF. The DNA of the CDR3 is TGCGCCAGCAGCTTGGCGGGAGGGGGAGGCTCCGAGCAGTACTTC.